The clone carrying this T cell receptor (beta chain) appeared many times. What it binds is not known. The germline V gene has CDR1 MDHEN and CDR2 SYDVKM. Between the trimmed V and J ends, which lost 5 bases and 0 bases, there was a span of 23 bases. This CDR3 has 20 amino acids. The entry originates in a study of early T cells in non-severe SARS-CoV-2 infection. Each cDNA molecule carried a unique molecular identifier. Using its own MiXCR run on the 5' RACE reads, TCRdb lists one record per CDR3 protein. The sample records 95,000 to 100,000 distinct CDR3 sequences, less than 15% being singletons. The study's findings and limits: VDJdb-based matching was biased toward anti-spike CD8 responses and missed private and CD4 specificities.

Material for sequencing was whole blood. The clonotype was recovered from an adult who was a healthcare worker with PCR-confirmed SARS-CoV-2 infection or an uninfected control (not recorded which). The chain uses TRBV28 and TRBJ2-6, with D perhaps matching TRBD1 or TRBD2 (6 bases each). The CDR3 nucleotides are TGTGCCAGCAGTCCCGCAGGGGTTGGTCGGGGACTCTCTGGGGCCAACGTCCTGACTTTC. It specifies CASSPAGVGRGLSGANVLTF.